Sequencing of this TCR beta chain was carried out in a study of blood T cells in healthy people across ages. The use of a sample-barcoded 5' primer and a J-beta primer mix characterized a second PCR of roughly 7 to 12 cycles. TCRdb fed the 5' RACE reads into MiXCR, producing one record per CDR3 protein. The profile shows hundreds of thousands of distinct CDR3 sequences, about 24% of them singletons. Ranging in age from about 6 to 95, the donors were healthy Caucasian individuals from Russia. Drawn from each donor were 9 to 10 milliliters of peripheral blood. Notes on this clonotype: Its antigen is undetermined. The junction does not match germline at one end; this may be a read error.

Study-wide results and caveats: The unsorted PBMCs prevented any conclusive comparison of naive versus antigen-experienced cells.

The sample also formed part of further work on T cells of mothers and their children. This second study notes: Thymic selection shapes TCR recombination output similarly in related and unrelated pairs.

The sample consisted of blood. The source is a boy between 10 and 17 years old in good health.

Here the CDR3 DNA reads TGTGCCAGCAGCTCGACAGGGACGAACAATGGGCAGTTCTTC. It encodes CASSSTGTNNGQFF. The chain recombines TRBV6-6 with TRBJ2-1; 7 bases match TRBD1. The CDR3 spans 14 residues. Germline V gene data show CDR1 as MNHNY and CDR2 as SVGAGI (reference sequence).